Given below is one T cell receptor (beta chain) in context. This CDR3 region has 15 residues. CDR1 SGHRS and CDR2 YFSETQ come from the germline V gene. V was cut by 4 bases and J by 5 bases, with 18 bases left in between. These data come from a study of blood T cell repertoires in COVID-19. Study-level information: Acute-phase and convalescent COVID-19 samples originated in the United States, Italy and Spain. In each case, the material was cDNA or gDNA derived from T cells, B-cell-depleted T cells, or PBMCs.

Original processing methods: Counts of nucleated cells, estimated from reference gene primer amplification, were obtained. Clones were read by immunoSEQ multiplex PCR, and TCRdb kept only the in-frame ones, dropping some. V, J and clone size derive from that table, while D and trimming were established from the DNA sequence. The sample holds approximately 32,000 clones; around 86% are singletons and the top ten take about 14%. Sequencing was carried out using peripheral blood. The rearrangement links TRBV5-1 to TRBJ2-5; D gene unclear. This sequence originates from a man aged 55 to 70 with active COVID-19. The CDR3 DNA reads as TGCGCCAGCAGCCCGGAACGCGGCTTTGGCGAGACCCAGTACTTC. It encodes CASSPERGFGETQYF.